The source of this T cell receptor beta chain is a study of regulatory T cells in long-lasting Graves disease. Documented time point: newly diagnosed GD, antithyroid drugs for less than 3 months. PBMC RNA was the source of the TCR library. Germline CDR1 is MDHEN and CDR2 is SYDVKM. V gave up 8 bases and J gave up 0 bases, with 10 bases separating them. CDR3 length equals 14 residues. Library construction for TCR beta used iRepertoire HTBI primers and Arm-PCR of CDR3 regions. TCRdb re-called the multiplex PCR reads through MiXCR, storing one row per CDR3 protein. The table records about 560,000 distinct CDR3 sequences, roughly a sixth of them present only once. These data were also filed under a second study, of T cells in Graves' hyperthyroidism and ophthalmopathy.

This material consisted of peripheral blood mononuclear cells (PBMCs), taken at new diagnosis, from a patient treated with antithyroid drugs. The chain combines TRBV28 with TRBJ2-2; D remains ambiguous. The receptor comes from a man younger than 35 with Graves disease. In DNA form, the CDR3 reads TGTGCCAGCCTACCCCACACGAACACCGGGGAGCTGTTTTTT. This gives the protein CASLPHTNTGELFF.